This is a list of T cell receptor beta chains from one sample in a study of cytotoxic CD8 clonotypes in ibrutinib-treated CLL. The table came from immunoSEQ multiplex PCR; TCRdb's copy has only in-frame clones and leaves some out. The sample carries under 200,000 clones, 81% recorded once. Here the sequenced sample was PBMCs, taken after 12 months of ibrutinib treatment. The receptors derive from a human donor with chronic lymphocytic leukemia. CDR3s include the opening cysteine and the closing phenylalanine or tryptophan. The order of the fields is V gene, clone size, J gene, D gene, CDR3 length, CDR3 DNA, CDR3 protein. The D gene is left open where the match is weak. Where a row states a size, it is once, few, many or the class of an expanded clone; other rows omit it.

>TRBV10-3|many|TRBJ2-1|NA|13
TGTGCCATCAGTGCCCCCCAGCGGGATGAGCAGTTCTTC
CAISAPQRDEQFF
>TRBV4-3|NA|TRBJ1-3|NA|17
TGCGCCAGCAGCCAAGACGCCCAGAAGAGCTCTGGAAACACCATATATTTT
CASSQDAQKSSGNTIYF
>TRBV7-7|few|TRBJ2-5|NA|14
TGTGCTAGCAGCAGGACAGCGGTCCACGAGACCCAGTACTTC
CASSRTAVHETQYF
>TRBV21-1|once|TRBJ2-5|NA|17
TGTGCCAGCAGCAAAGCGCTCGCGTCAGGGGGTGAGGAGACCCAGTACTTC
CASSKALASGGEETQYF
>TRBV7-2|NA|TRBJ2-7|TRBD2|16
TGTGCCAGCAGCCTCCCCCAGGGAGCGGGATACTTCGAGCAGTACTTC
CASSLPQGAGYFEQYF
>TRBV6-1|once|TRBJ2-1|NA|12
TGTGCCAGCAGTGAGTGGGAGTCTAGCCAGTTCTTC
CASSEWESSQFF
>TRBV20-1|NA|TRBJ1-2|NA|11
TGCAGTGCGGGAACGCGTACGGGCTACACCTTC
CSAGTRTGYTF
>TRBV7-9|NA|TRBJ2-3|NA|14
TGTGCCAGCAGTCGTTCCGGGGACCGAGATACGCAGTATTTT
CASSRSGDRDTQYF
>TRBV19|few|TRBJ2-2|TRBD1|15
TGTGCCAGTAGTCCAAGGACAGGGAAACGTGCGGAGCTGTTTTTT
CASSPRTGKRAELFF
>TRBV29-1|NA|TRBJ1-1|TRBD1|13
TGCAGCAGCCAGGACAGGGAGTATAGTGAAGCTTTCTTT
CSSQDREYSEAFF
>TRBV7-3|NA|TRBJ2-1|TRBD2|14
TGTGCCAGCGGCGGGGGAGGGTCCTACAATGAGCAGTTCTTC
CASGGGGSYNEQFF
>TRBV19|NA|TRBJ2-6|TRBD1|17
TGTGCCAGTACGAAGGGGACAGGGGGATCTGGGGCCAACGTCCTGACTTTC
CASTKGTGGSGANVLTF
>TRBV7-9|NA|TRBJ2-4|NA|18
TGTGCCAGCAGCTTCGGGGGACCGGGGCCTCAACCCGCAAACATTCAGTACTTC
CASSFGGPGPQPANIQYF
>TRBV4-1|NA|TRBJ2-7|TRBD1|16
TGCGCCAGCAGCCAAGACGGAGGGACAGGGGGCTACGAGCAGTACTTC
CASSQDGGTGGYEQYF
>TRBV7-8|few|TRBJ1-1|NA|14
TGTGCCAGCAGCTTAGGCGTGGGGGACACTGAAGCTTTCTTT
CASSLGVGDTEAFF
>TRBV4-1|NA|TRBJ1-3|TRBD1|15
TGCGCCAGCAGCCAAACAGGGGCAGAAGGAAACACCATATATTTT
CASSQTGAEGNTIYF
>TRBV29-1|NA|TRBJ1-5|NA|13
TGCAGCGCCTCCAGGGGTAGCAATCAGCCCCAGCATTTT
CSASRGSNQPQHF
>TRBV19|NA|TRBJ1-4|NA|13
TGTGCCAGTAGCAGCCAATTATCTGAAAAACTGTTTTTT
CASSSQLSEKLFF
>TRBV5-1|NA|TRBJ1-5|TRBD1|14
TGCGCCAGCAGTCCCGGGACAGGGTATCAGCCCCAGCATTTT
CASSPGTGYQPQHF
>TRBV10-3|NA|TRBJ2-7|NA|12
TGTGCCATCAGTGAGTCTGGGCGGGCGCAGTACTTC
CAISESGRAQYF
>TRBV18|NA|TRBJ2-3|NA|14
TGTGCCAGCTCACCGGATTTGGGGGCAGATACGCAGTATTTT
CASSPDLGADTQYF
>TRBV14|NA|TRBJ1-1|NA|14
TGTGCCATCTCCCGAGGGGCGCTGGACACTGAAGCTTTCTTT
CAISRGALDTEAFF
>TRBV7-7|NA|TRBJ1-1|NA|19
TGTGCCAGCAGAGAGACTCCGGTCACGACAGGATCTAGGAACACTGAAGCTTTCTTT
CASRETPVTTGSRNTEAFF
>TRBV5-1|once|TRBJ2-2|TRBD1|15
TGCGCCAGCAGCTTCAAGGGGGCAAACACCGGGGAGCTGTTTTTT
CASSFKGANTGELFF
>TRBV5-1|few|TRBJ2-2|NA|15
TGCGCCAGCAGCTTTGAAGGGGGGGGCACCGGGGAGCTGTTTTTT
CASSFEGGGTGELFF
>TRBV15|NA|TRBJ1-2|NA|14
TGTGCCACCAGCAGAGGGAGAGATAACTATGGCTACACCTTC
CATSRGRDNYGYTF
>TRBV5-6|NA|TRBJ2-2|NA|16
TGTGCCAGCAGCCCCGGCGGAAGGGCGAACACCGGGGAGCTGTTTTTT
CASSPGGRANTGELFF
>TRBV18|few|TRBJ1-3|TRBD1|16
TGTGCCAGCTCATCAGAGACAGGGCTCTCTGGAAACACCATATATTTT
CASSSETGLSGNTIYF
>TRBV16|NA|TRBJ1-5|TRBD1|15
TGTGCCAGCCTACTAAGAACAGGGGACAATCAGCCCCAGCATTTT
CASLLRTGDNQPQHF
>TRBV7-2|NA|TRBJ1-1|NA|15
TGTGCCAGCAGCTTACATCCACTCATGAACACTGAAGCTTTCTTT
CASSLHPLMNTEAFF
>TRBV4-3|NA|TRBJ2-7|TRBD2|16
TGCGCCAGCAGCAAAGAGGGCCCTAGCGGACTCTACGAGCAGTACTTC
CASSKEGPSGLYEQYF
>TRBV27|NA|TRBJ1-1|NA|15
TGTGCCAGCAGTTTCGGGTTTAATCAGAACACTGAAGCTTTCTTT
CASSFGFNQNTEAFF
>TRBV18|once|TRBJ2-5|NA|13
TGTGCCAGCTCGGGTACACTGCCAGAGACCCAGTACTTC
CASSGTLPETQYF
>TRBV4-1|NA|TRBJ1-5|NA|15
TGCGCCAGCAGCCAAGTTCCGGACGCTAATCAGCCCCAGCATTTT
CASSQVPDANQPQHF
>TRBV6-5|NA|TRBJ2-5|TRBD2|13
TGTGCCAGCAGCCGCCGGGGGGGAGAGACCCAGTACTTC
CASSRRGGETQYF
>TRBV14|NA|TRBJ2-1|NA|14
TGTGCCAGCAGCCGGCTGGACAGCTACAATGAGCAGTTCTTC
CASSRLDSYNEQFF
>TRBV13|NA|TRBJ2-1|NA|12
TGTGCCAGCAGGGATCCCCGCAATGAGCAGTTCTTC
CASRDPRNEQFF
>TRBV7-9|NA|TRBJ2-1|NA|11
TGTGCCAGCAGCTTAAAGTTTGAGCAGTTCTTC
CASSLKFEQFF
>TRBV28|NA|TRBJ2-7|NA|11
TGTGCCAGCAGTTCGTCCTACGAGCAGTACTTC
CASSSSYEQYF
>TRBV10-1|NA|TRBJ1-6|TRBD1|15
TGCGCCAGCGGGAGACGACCAGGGGGGAATTCACCCCTCCACTTT
CASGRRPGGNSPLHF
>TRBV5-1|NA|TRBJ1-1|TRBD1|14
TGCGCCAGCAGCTTGCGAGGACAGGGGGATTCGGCTTTCTTT
CASSLRGQGDSAFF
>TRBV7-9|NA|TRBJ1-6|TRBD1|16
TGTGCCAGCAGCTTAGGGGGGACAGGGAGTAGTTCACCCCTCCACTTT
CASSLGGTGSSSPLHF
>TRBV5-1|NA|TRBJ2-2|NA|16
TGCGCCAGCAGCTCCCCATCGGGTCAACGGACCGGGGAGCTGTTTTTT
CASSSPSGQRTGELFF
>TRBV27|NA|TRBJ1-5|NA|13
TGTGCCAGCAGTACCCTTGCGGGGCAGCCCCAGCATTTT
CASSTLAGQPQHF
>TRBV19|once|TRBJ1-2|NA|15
TGTGCCAGTAGTACAGCCGGGACTCCAGTCAATGGCTACACCTTC
CASSTAGTPVNGYTF
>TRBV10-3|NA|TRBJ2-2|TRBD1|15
TGTGCCATCAGTGAGACAGGGGGAAACACCGGGGAGCTGTTTTTT
CAISETGGNTGELFF
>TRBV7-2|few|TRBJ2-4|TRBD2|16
TGTGCCAGCAGCCGGGGACTAGGAAGTGCCAAAAACATTCAGTACTTC
CASSRGLGSAKNIQYF
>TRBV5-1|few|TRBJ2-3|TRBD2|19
TGCGCCAGCAAGGGGGAACCGAGACTAGCGGCGAGCAGCACAGATACGCAGTATTTT
CASKGEPRLAASSTDTQYF
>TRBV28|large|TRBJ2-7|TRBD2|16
TGTGCCAGCAGACCCCTTGCTAGCGGGGGGGCCGGCGAGCAGTACTTC
CASRPLASGGAGEQYF
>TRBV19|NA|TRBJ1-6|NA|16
TGTGCCAGTAGTTCGTCGACAGAGACCTATAATTCACCCCTCCACTTT
CASSSSTETYNSPLHF
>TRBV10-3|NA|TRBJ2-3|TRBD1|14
TGTGCCACCTCTACCGGGACAGTCACAGATACGCAGTATTTT
CATSTGTVTDTQYF
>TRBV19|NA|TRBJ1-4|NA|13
TGTGCCAGTAGTCCCAGGGAGAATGAAAAACTGTTTTTT
CASSPRENEKLFF
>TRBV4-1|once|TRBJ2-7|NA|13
TGCGCCAGCAGCGCTCAGGGGACCTACGAGCAGTACTTC
CASSAQGTYEQYF